This T cell receptor (beta chain) was identified in a study of blood T cell repertoires in COVID-19. Here immunoSEQ multiplex PCR was the method, and the copy in TCRdb shows in-frame clones only, minus some. The sample has fewer than 200,000 clones, around 79% seen once. V lost 4 bases, J lost 4 bases, and 14 bases lay in between. This CDR3 is built from 14 residues. Looked up from germline, CDR1 is SGHRS and CDR2 is YFSETQ. Material: peripheral blood. V usage is TRBV5-1 and J usage is TRBJ1-2; D is possibly TRBD1 (5 bases). The sequence came from a woman in her seventies with acute or convalescent COVID-19. CDR3 bases: TGCGCCAGCAGCCCGGGCGGGGGTGTCTATGGCTACACCTTC. It encodes CASSPGGGVYGYTF.